This TCR beta chain was identified in a study of T cells in Graves' hyperthyroidism and ophthalmopathy. About the study: Any treatment followed the collection of peripheral blood at initial diagnosis.

Clinical symptoms, serum thyroxine and TRAb, thyroid ultrasound and orbital computed tomography were used for the diagnoses. This clonotype occurred many times. CDR3 size: 14 residues. Germline trimming cut 3 bases from V and 8 bases from J; bases unmatched to any gene: 4. Germline lookup yields CDR1 SGHAT and CDR2 FQNNGV. The investigators amplified TCR beta CDR3 regions from RNA transcripts. During a first-round RT-PCR of the TCR CDR3, the HTBI primer set was used. In TCRdb, the multiplex PCR reads were re-called with MiXCR into one record per CDR3 protein. Counted here are about 180,000 distinct CDR3 sequences, 15% to 20% occurring once; the ten biggest clones make up roughly 29%.

This rearrangement joins TRBV11-2 to TRBJ1-6; TRBD1 agrees at 7 bases. Sequencing input: blood. The sequence was obtained from a woman aged 50 to 60 with Graves' hyperthyroidism. As DNA, the CDR3 is TGTGCCAGCAGCTTCTTTACAGGGGATTCACCCCTCCACTTT. This gives the protein CASSFFTGDSPLHF.